A single sample gave rise to the 20 T cell receptor beta chains below, sequenced in a study of blood T cells in healthy people across ages. The use of a sample-barcoded 5' primer and a J-beta primer mix characterized a second PCR of about 7 to 12 cycles. A single record per CDR3 protein comes from TCRdb applying MiXCR to the 5' RACE reads. The sample carries about 1.7 million distinct CDR3 sequences, about 28% recorded once. Sequenced input: blood. These receptors all come from a woman aged 25 to 39 in good health.

This chain joins TRBV2 and TRBJ2-5; D uncertain. V was trimmed by 1 base and J by 5 bases, leaving 11 bases between them. The CDR3 is 14 residues long. Germline V CDR1 and CDR2: SNHLY, FYNNEI. CDR3 sequence (DNA): TGTGCCAGCAGTGAAGTTCGTCCCGTCGAGACCCAGTACTTC. Amino acid sequence: CASSEVRPVETQYF.

This clonotype has just a few counts. The CDR3 DNA is TGTGCCACCAGTGATCCCGGACAGGGGCCCTACAATGAGCAGTTCTTC. Protein product: CATSDPGQGPYNEQFF. This chain links TRBV24-1 with TRBJ2-1, with 9 positions matching TRBD1. The V and J ends lost 3 bases and 2 bases, in that order; junction bases with no gene match: 4. The CDR3 length is 16 residues. The germline CDR1 and CDR2 sequences are KGHDR and SFDVKD.

The J gene is TRBJ2-7, the V gene TRBV3-1, with D possibly being TRBD1 (7 bases). The CDR3 sequence is 15 residues long. CDR1 LGHDT and CDR2 YNNKEL come from the germline V gene (reference sequence). Deletions cut 5 bases from V and 1 base from J, with 15 bases between. CDR3 sequence reads: CASSVRPGGSYEQYF. The DNA of the CDR3 is TGTGCCAGCAGCGTGAGGCCAGGGGGGTCCTACGAGCAGTACTTC.

This clonotype has a count of ten or more. The CDR3 sequence is CASSQASGLAGGSSYNEQFF. In DNA form, the CDR3 reads TGCGCCAGCAGCCAAGCCTCGGGACTAGCGGGGGGTAGCTCCTACAATGAGCAGTTCTTC. The chain is built from TRBV4-1 and TRBJ2-1; 15 bases are shared with TRBD2. The V and J ends lost 1 base and 0 bases, in that order; junction bases with no gene match: 7. Germline V CDR1 and CDR2: MGHRA, YSYEKL. The CDR3 is 20 residues long.

The chain couples TRBV9 to TRBJ2-1; TRBD1 is a possible D gene (5 bases). This CDR3 is built from 13 residues. CDR1 is SGDLS and CDR2 is YYNGEE in the germline V gene. V was shortened by 6 bases and J by 7 bases, with 14 bases between the two germline ends. As DNA, the CDR3 is TGTGCCAGCACTGGGGCGCTTCGGAATGAGCAGTTCTTC. The encoded protein is CASTGALRNEQFF. The entire variable domain, with the rest obtained from reference TRBV9 and TRBJ2-1, is as follows: DSGVTQTPKHLITATGQRVTLRCSPRSGDLSVYWYQQSLDQGLQFLIQYYNGEERAKGNILERFSAQQFPDLHSELNLSSLELGDSALYFCASTGALRNEQFFGPGTRLTVL.

The gene calls are TRBV10-3 and TRBJ1-1, with D hard to call. CDR1 ENHRY and CDR2 SYGVKD come from the germline V gene. The CDR3 sequence is 15 residues long. V gave up 0 bases and J gave up 4 bases, with 12 bases separating them. The CDR3 sequence is CAISESAADGTEAFF. The CDR3 region has the DNA TGTGCCATCAGTGAGTCGGCAGCCGACGGCACTGAAGCTTTCTTT.

This clonotype was counted at least ten times. For the CDR3, the DNA is TGCGCCAGCAGCGCCCGGGACCCCACCATAGATACGCAGTATTTT. It is translated as CASSARDPTIDTQYF. The chain recombines TRBV5-1 with TRBJ2-3, with D perhaps assigned TRBD1 or TRBD2 (5 bases each). V was trimmed by 4 bases and J by 5 bases, leaving 17 bases between them. Germline values: CDR1 SGHRS, CDR2 YFSETQ. The CDR3 is 15 amino acids.

Comment on this clonotype: A read error is possible here, since a much larger clone lies one base away. The conserved closing phenylalanine or tryptophan is absent in this CDR3, likely reflecting a read error. The chain recombines TRBV7-2 with TRBJ1-2; the D is unclear. Germline V gene sequence: CDR1 SGHTA, CDR2 FQGNSA. This CDR3 comprises 14 residues. The germline V and J ends were trimmed by 5 bases and 4 bases, with 14 bases remaining between them. CDR3 coding DNA: TGTGCCAGCAGCAAGGACGGCGGCCTCTATGGCTACACCTGC. It encodes CASSKDGGLYGYTC.

This clonotype has more than one count but fewer than ten. CDR3 loop: CASSLIWGHNEQFF. The CDR3, as DNA: TGTGCCAGCAGTTTAATCTGGGGGCACAATGAGCAGTTCTTC. This rearrangement joins TRBV28 to TRBJ2-1, with D perhaps matching TRBD1 (6 bases). V was pared by 2 bases and J by 5 bases, with 10 bases between. The CDR3 runs to 14 residues. CDR1 MDHEN and CDR2 SYDVKM come from the germline V gene.

The genes are TRBV7-9 and TRBJ1-2; weak D call: TRBD1 (6 bases). Per germline, CDR1 SEHNR and CDR2 FQNEAQ (reference sequence). Between the trimmed V and J ends, which lost 5 bases and 9 bases, there was a span of 16 bases. The CDR3 spans 13 residues. The CDR3 DNA follows: TGTGCCAGCAGCCGCAGGGGAATCGGCAGCTACACCTTC. Its translation is CASSRRGIGSYTF. The full variable domain, in which reference TRBV7-9 and TRBJ1-2 provide the parts outside the CDR3, is DTGVSQNPRHKITKRGQNVTFRCDPISEHNRLYWYRQTLGQGPEFLTYFQNEAQLEKSRLLSDRFSAERPKGSFSTLEIQRTEQGDSAMYLCASSRRGIGSYTFGSGTRLTVV.

This clonotype appeared a few times. V is TRBV18 and J is TRBJ2-1; 10 positions match TRBD2. Germline-derived CDR1 and CDR2 are KGHSH and LQKENI. With 4 bases clipped from V and 8 bases from J, the junction kept 11 bases outside the gene matches. This CDR3 contains 16 residues. The CDR3 spells CASSQGTSVWGYEQFF. The CDR3 region has the DNA TGTGCCAGCTCACAGGGGACTAGCGTCTGGGGATATGAGCAGTTCTTC.

This clonotype was recorded many times. This chain connects TRBV10-3 to TRBJ2-5; 7 positions match TRBD2. CDR3 length: 15 amino acids. V gave up 6 bases and J gave up 3 bases; unmatched junction bases: 10. Germline V gives CDR1 ENHRY, CDR2 SYGVKD. The CDR3 sequence: CAISRLASGKETQYF. In DNA, the CDR3 is TGTGCCATCAGCCGACTGGCTAGCGGTAAAGAGACCCAGTACTTC.

The V call is TRBV5-6, the J call TRBJ1-1, with 8 bases aligning to TRBD1. The ends lost 4 bases at V and 7 bases at J; junction bases unmatched: 9. Germline V gene data show CDR1 as SGHDT and CDR2 as YYEEEE. This CDR3 spans 14 amino acids. CDR3 coding DNA: TGTGCCAGCAGCGTAAGACAGGGGAGGGATGAAGCTTTCTTT. It codes for CASSVRQGRDEAFF.

The rearrangement links TRBV20-1 to TRBJ2-3; the match to TRBD2 covers 10 bases. This CDR3 comprises 18 residues. Per germline, CDR1 DFQATT and CDR2 SNEGSKA (reference sequence). With V trimmed by 6 bases and J by 0 bases, 15 bases remained unmatched. Written as DNA, the CDR3 is TGCAGTGCCGAAGCCGGGACTAGCGCGGAACCTAGCACAGATACGCAGTATTTT. It codes for CSAEAGTSAEPSTDTQYF.

This clonotype has more than one count but fewer than ten. The chain combines TRBV6-1 with TRBJ1-1; unclear D gene. V lost 8 bases and J lost 3, with 13 bases in between. This CDR3 comprises 13 residues. Germline V gene lookup returns CDR1 MNHNS and CDR2 SASEGT. DNA of the CDR3: TGTGCCAGCTACGAGAATACGGACACTGAAGCTTTCTTT. This gives the protein CASYENTDTEAFF.

This clonotype was seen a handful of times. The junction shows a germline mismatch at one end, possibly a read error. The gene calls are TRBV12-3 or TRBV12-4 and TRBJ1-2; D is undetermined. This CDR3 comprises 11 residues. The CDR3 sequence is CTSSPGYGYTF. In DNA form, the CDR3 reads TGTACCAGCAGCCCCGGCTATGGCTACACCTTC.

The table lists this clonotype with many counts. V usage is TRBV25-1 and J usage is TRBJ2-7; 11 bases line up with TRBD1. CDR3 length: 15 residues. V gave up 2 bases and J gave up 4 bases; unmatched junction bases: 4. Per germline, CDR1 MGHDK and CDR2 SYGVNS. The CDR3 DNA sequence: TGTGCCAGCAGTGAACCCGGGACAGGGGGATACGAGCAGTACTTC. This gives the protein CASSEPGTGGYEQYF.

A note on this clonotype: At one end, the junction sequence differs from germline, possibly due to a read error. The chain's CDR3 is CASTRDSGSTDTKYF. In DNA form, the CDR3 reads TGTGCCAGCACCCGTGATAGCGGGAGCACAGATACGAAGTATTTT. The chain has TRBV7-2 and TRBJ2-3; the match to TRBD2 covers 9 bases. In germline, CDR1 is SGHTA, CDR2 FQGNSA. The CDR3 is 15 residues long.

This clonotype was observed a handful of times. The chain combines TRBV20-1 with TRBJ2-1, with 9 bases identical to TRBD2. The ends lost 1 base at V and 4 bases at J; junction bases unmatched: 8. Germline V gene data show CDR1 as DFQATT and CDR2 as SNEGSKA (reference sequence). The length of the CDR3 is 16 residues. The CDR3 sequence is CSARVAGGPFYNEQFF. The CDR3 nucleotides read TGCAGTGCTAGAGTTGCGGGAGGGCCTTTTTACAATGAGCAGTTCTTC.

To note about this clonotype: Just one base apart from a much larger clone, this may be a read error. This sequence joins TRBV29-1 and TRBJ2-3; 7 nucleotides agree with TRBD1. The CDR3 has 14 amino acids. Germline CDR1 reads SQVTM; CDR2 reads ANQGSEA. CDR3 protein: CSVGPGQSTDTPYF. The DNA for the CDR3 is TGCAGCGTCGGACCGGGACAGAGCACAGATACGCCGTATTTT.